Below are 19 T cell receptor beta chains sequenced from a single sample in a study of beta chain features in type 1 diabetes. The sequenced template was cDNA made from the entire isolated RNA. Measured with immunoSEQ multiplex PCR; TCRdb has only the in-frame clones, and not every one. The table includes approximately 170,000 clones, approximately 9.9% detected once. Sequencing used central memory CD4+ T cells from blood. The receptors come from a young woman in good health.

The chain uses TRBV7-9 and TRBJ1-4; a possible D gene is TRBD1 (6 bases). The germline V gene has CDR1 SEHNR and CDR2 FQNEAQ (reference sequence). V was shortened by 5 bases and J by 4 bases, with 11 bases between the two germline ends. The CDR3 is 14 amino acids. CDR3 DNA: TGTGCCAGCAGCGCAATACAGGGTAATGAAAAACTGTTTTTT. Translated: CASSAIQGNEKLFF.

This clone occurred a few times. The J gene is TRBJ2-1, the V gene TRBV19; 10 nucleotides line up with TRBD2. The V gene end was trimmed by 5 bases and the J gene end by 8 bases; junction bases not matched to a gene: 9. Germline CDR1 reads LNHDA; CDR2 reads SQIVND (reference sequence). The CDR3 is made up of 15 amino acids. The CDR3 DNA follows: TGTGCCAGTAGTCCCAGCGGGAGGGTGAGGGATGAGCAGTTCTTC. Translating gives CASSPSGRVRDEQFF. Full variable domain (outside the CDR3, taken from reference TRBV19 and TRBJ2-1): DGGITQSPKYLFRKEGQNVTLSCEQNLNHDAMYWYRQDPGQGLRLIYYSQIVNDFQKGDIAEGYSVSREKKESFPLTVTSAQKNPTAFYLCASSPSGRVRDEQFFGPGTRLTVL.

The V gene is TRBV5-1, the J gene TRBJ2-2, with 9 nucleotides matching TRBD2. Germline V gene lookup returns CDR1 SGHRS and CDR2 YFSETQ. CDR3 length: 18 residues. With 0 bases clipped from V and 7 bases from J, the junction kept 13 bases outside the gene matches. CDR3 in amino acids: CASSLASSGAKRNGELFF. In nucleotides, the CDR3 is TGCGCCAGCAGCTTGGCCTCTAGCGGGGCCAAGAGGAACGGGGAGCTGTTTTTT.

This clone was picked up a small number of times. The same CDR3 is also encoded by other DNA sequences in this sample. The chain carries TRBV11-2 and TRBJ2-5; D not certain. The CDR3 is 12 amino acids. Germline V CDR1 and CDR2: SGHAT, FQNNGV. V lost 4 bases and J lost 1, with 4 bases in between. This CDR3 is CASSSLQETQYF. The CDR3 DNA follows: TGTGCCAGCAGCTCCCTCCAAGAGACCCAGTACTTC.

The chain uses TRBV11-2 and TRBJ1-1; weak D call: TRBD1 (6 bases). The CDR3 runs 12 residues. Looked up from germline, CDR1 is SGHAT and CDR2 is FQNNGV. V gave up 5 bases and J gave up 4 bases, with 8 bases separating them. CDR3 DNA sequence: TGTGCCAGCAGCACGGACAGCACTGAAGCTTTCTTT. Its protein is CASSTDSTEAFF. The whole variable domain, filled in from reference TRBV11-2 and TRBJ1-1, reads EAGVAQSPRYKIIEKRQSVAFWCNPISGHATLYWYQQILGQGPKLLIQFQNNGVVDDSQLPKDRFSAERLKGVDSTLKIQPAKLEDSAVYLCASSTDSTEAFFGQGTRLTVV.

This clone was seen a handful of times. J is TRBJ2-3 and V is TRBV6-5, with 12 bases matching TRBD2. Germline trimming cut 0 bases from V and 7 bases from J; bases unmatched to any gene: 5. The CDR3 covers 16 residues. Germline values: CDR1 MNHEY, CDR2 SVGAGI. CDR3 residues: CASSYSTSGSSYTQYF. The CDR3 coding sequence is TGTGCCAGCAGTTACTCGACTAGCGGGAGTTCATATACGCAGTATTTT.

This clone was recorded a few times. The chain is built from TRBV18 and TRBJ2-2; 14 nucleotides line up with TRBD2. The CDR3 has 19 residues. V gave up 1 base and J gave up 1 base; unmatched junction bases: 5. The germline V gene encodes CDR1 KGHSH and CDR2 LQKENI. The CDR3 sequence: CASSPLHGLAGGNTGELFF. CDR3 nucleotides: TGTGCCAGCTCACCACTTCATGGACTAGCGGGAGGGAACACCGGGGAGCTGTTTTTT. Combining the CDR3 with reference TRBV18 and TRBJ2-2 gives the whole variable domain NAGVMQNPRHLVRRRGQEARLRCSPMKGHSHVYWYRQLPEEGLKFMVYLQKENIIDESGMPKERFSAEFPKEGPSILRIQQVVRGDSAAYFCASSPLHGLAGGNTGELFFGEGSRLTVL.

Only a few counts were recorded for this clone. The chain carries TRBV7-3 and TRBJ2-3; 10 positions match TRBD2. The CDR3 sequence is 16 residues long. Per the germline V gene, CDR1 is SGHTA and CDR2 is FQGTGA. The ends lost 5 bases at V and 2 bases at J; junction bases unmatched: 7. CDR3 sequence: CASSRGLARDTDTQYF. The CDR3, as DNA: TGTGCCAGCAGCAGGGGACTAGCGCGGGACACAGATACGCAGTATTTT.

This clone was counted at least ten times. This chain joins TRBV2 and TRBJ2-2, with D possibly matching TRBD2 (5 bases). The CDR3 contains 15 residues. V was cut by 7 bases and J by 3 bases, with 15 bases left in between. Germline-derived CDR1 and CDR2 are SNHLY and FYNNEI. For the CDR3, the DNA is TGTGCCAGCATGTTGGAGAGGGTGGACACCGGGGAGCTGTTTTTT. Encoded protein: CASMLERVDTGELFF.

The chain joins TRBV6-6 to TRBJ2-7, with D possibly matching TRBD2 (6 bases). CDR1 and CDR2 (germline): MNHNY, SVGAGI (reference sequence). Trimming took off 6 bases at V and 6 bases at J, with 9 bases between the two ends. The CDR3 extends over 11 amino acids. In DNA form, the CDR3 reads TGTGCCAGCAGGGAGGGTGGCGAGCAGTACTTC. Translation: CASREGGEQYF.

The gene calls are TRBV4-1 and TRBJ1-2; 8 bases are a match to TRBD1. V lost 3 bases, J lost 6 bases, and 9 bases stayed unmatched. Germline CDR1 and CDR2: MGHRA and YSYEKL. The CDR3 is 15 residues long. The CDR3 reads CASSQAQGALHGYTF. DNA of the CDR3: TGCGCCAGCAGCCAGGCCCAGGGGGCGTTGCATGGCTACACCTTC.

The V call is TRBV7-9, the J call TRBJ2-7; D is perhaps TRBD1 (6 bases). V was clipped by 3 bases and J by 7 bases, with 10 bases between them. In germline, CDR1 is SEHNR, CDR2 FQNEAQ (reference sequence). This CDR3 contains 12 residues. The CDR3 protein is CASSFPGTEQYF. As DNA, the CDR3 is TGTGCCAGCAGCTTCCCCGGGACAGAGCAGTACTTC.

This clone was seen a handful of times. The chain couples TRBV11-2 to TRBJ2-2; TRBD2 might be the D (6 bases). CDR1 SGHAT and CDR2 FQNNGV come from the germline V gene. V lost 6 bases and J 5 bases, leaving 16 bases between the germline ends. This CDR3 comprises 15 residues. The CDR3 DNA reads TGTGCCAGCAGGAATACCGGGGACTCAACCGGGGAGCTGTTTTTT. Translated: CASRNTGDSTGELFF.

CDR3 in DNA: TGTGCCTGGAGGAGGGACAGGGGGCAAGGAAACACCATATATTTT. Translated, it gives CAWRRDRGQGNTIYF. V gene TRBV30 combines with J gene TRBJ1-3; 12 bases are shared with TRBD1. The CDR3 sequence is 15 residues long. Germline assignment: CDR1 GTSNPN and CDR2 SVGIG (reference sequence). The V segment lost 3 bases and the J segment 4 bases; nucleotides outside the gene matches: 4.

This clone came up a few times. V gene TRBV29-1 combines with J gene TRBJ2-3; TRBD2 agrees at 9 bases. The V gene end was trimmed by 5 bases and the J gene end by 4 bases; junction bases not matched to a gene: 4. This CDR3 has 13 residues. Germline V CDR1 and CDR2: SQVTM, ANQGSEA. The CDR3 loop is CSVSSGSADTQYF. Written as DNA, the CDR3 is TGCAGCGTTAGTAGCGGGAGCGCAGATACGCAGTATTTT.

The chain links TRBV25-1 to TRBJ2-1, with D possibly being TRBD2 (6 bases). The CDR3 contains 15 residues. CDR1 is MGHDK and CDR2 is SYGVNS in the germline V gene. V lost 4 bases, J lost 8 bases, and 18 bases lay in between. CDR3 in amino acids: CASSVAGRTWDEQFF. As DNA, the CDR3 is TGTGCCAGCAGTGTGGCGGGACGTACATGGGATGAGCAGTTCTTC.

The DNA of the CDR3 is TGTGCCAGCAGCTTAGTGGGCTTCCAAGAGACCCAGTACTTC. Residues: CASSLVGFQETQYF. The genes are TRBV7-2 and TRBJ2-5; D is unclear. Germline V lookup: CDR1 SGHTA, CDR2 FQGNSA. Between the trimmed V and J ends, which lost 1 base and 1 base, there was a span of 7 bases. The CDR3 covers 14 residues.

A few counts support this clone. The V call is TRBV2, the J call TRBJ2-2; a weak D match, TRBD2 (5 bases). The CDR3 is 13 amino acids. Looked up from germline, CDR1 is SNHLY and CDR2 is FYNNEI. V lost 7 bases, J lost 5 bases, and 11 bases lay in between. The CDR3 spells CASNARGTGELFF. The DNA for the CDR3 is TGTGCCAGCAATGCAAGAGGGACCGGGGAGCTGTTTTTT.

This CDR3 reads CASSSRTTPDTQYF. CDR3 bases: TGTGCCAGCAGCTCTCGGACTACCCCAGATACGCAGTATTTT. This chain joins TRBV5-4 and TRBJ2-3; D may be TRBD2 (6 bases). CDR1 SGHNT and CDR2 YYREEE come from the germline V gene (reference sequence). V was pared by 3 bases and J by 4 bases, with 12 bases between. This CDR3 contains 14 residues.